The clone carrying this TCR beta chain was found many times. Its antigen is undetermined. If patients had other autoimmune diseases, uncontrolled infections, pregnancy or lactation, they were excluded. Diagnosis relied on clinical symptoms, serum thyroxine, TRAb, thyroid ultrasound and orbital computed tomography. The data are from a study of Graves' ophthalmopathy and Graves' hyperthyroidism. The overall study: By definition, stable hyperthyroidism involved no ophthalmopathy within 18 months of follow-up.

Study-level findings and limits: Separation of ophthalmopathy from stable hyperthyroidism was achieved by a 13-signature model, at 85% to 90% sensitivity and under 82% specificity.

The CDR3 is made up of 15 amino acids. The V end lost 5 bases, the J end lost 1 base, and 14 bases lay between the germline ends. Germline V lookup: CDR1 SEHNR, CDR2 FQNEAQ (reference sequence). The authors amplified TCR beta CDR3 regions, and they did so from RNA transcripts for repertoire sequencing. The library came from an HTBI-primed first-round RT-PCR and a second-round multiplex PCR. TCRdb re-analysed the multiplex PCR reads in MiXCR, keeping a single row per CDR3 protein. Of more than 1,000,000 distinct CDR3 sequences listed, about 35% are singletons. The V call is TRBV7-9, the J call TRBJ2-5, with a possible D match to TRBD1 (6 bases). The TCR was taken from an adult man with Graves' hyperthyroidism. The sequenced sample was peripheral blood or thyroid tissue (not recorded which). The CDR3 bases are TGTGCCAGCAGCGAGGACAGTCCACCCCAAGAGACCCAGTACTTC. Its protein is CASSEDSPPQETQYF.